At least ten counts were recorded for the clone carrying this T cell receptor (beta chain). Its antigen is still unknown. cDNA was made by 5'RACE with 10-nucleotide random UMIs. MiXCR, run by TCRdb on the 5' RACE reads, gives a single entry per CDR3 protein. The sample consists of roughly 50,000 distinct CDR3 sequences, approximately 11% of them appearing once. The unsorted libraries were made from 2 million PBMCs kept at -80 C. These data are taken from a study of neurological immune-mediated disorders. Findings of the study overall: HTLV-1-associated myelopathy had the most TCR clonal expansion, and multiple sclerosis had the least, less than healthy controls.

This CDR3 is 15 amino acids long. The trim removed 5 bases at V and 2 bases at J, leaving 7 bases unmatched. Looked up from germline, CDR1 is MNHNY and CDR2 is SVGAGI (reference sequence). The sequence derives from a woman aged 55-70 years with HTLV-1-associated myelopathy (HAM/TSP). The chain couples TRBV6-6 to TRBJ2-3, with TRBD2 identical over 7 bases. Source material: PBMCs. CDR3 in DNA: TGTGCCAGCAGTGAAGCGGGGAGGCTCACAGATACGCAGTATTTT. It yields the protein CASSEAGRLTDTQYF.